The source of this T cell receptor (beta chain) is a study of T cell changes during pregnancy in multiple sclerosis. The data were produced by immunoSEQ multiplex PCR, yet TCRdb's version contains in-frame clones alone and is incomplete. The sample lists around 50,000 clones, about 83% occurring once. J gave up 2 bases and V 5 bases, and 10 bases lay outside the gene matches. The CDR3 runs to 16 residues. Germline V CDR1 and CDR2: MNHEY, SMNVEV (reference sequence). The rearrangement uses TRBV27 and TRBJ2-3; 7 nucleotides match TRBD2. The receptor's source is a human donor whose cells served as feeder cells for cultures in a pregnancy study. Sequences were obtained from peripheral blood from another person, used as feeder cells. The CDR3 sequence: CASSIGGGAFTDTQYF. The CDR3 nucleotides are TGTGCCAGCAGTATTGGGGGAGGGGCTTTCACAGATACGCAGTATTTT.